Listed below are T cell receptor beta chains from one sample, sequenced in a study of shared clonotypes between healthy human individuals. Generated by immunoSEQ multiplex PCR, the TCRdb table keeps only in-frame clones and is missing some. The sample lists more than 2 million clones; around 95% were seen once. Sequencing used naive CD4+ T cells sorted from blood. Source of these receptors: a man aged 18 to 30 in good health. Each CDR3 is given with its conserved first and last residue. Each record gives: J gene, V gene, clone size, D gene, CDR3 DNA, CDR3 protein. A D gene is named only where the DNA matches it firmly. Clone sizes are given selectively: once, few, many, or a class where the clone is expanded.

j_call: TRBJ1-6; v_call: TRBV19; clone_size: -; d_call: TRBD1; cdr3_nt: TGTGCCAGTAGTATTGGTGCCAGGGGGGAATCACCCCTCCACTTT; cdr3_aa: CASSIGARGESPLHF
j_call: TRBJ1-4; v_call: TRBV15; clone_size: -; d_call: -; cdr3_nt: TGTGCCACCAGCAGAGACGGCCCCAATGAAAAACTGTTTTTT; cdr3_aa: CATSRDGPNEKLFF
j_call: TRBJ2-2; v_call: TRBV5-1; clone_size: once; d_call: -; cdr3_nt: TGCGCCAGCAGGGAGGGGCCGGAGACCGGGGAGCTGTTTTTT; cdr3_aa: CASREGPETGELFF
j_call: TRBJ2-2; v_call: TRBV5-1; clone_size: -; d_call: -; cdr3_nt: TGCGCCAGCAGCTTGGTGGCAGGGGACACCGGGGAGCTGTTTTTT; cdr3_aa: CASSLVAGDTGELFF
j_call: TRBJ2-1; v_call: TRBV11-2; clone_size: -; d_call: -; cdr3_nt: TGTGCCAGCAGCCTCCGACGGTACAATGAGCAGTTCTTC; cdr3_aa: CASSLRRYNEQFF
j_call: TRBJ2-5; v_call: TRBV11-2; clone_size: -; d_call: -; cdr3_nt: TGTGCCAGCAGCTTACATGGCCAAGAGACCCAGTACTTC; cdr3_aa: CASSLHGQETQYF
j_call: TRBJ2-7; v_call: TRBV5-5; clone_size: -; d_call: -; cdr3_nt: TGTGCCAGCAGCTTGGCGGTGGGGGCTCAATCCTCCTACGAGCAGTACTTC; cdr3_aa: CASSLAVGAQSSYEQYF
j_call: TRBJ1-5; v_call: TRBV10-3; clone_size: -; d_call: -; cdr3_nt: TGTGCCATCAGTACAGACAGAAACAATCAGCCCCAGCATTTT; cdr3_aa: CAISTDRNNQPQHF
j_call: TRBJ2-1; v_call: TRBV7-2; clone_size: -; d_call: TRBD2; cdr3_nt: TGTGCCAGCAGCTTAGAGCGGGGCTACAATGAGCAGTTCTTC; cdr3_aa: CASSLERGYNEQFF
j_call: TRBJ2-3; v_call: TRBV5-1; clone_size: -; d_call: -; cdr3_nt: TGCGCCAGCAGCTTGGGAGGGGCATCGACAGATACGCAGTATTTT; cdr3_aa: CASSLGGASTDTQYF
j_call: TRBJ1-1; v_call: TRBV19; clone_size: -; d_call: -; cdr3_nt: TGTGCCTCCTCCCCCCCGGGGAGATCTGAAGCTTTCTTT; cdr3_aa: CASSPPGRSEAFF
j_call: TRBJ1-1; v_call: TRBV11-3; clone_size: -; d_call: -; cdr3_nt: TGTGCCAGCAGCTCCAGCGGGCTGGAGGCTTTCTTT; cdr3_aa: CASSSSGLEAFF
j_call: TRBJ1-6; v_call: TRBV7-8; clone_size: -; d_call: -; cdr3_nt: TGTGCCAGCAGCTTAGAGGCAGTACCCCTCCACTTT; cdr3_aa: CASSLEAVPLHF
j_call: TRBJ2-1; v_call: TRBV29-1; clone_size: -; d_call: TRBD2; cdr3_nt: TGCAGCGTTGGGCAGGGACTAGCTCACAATGAGCAGTTCTTC; cdr3_aa: CSVGQGLAHNEQFF
j_call: TRBJ2-7; v_call: TRBV11-2; clone_size: -; d_call: TRBD2; cdr3_nt: TGTGCCAGCAGCAGAACCACTAGCGGGGGGGCCTACGAGCAGTACTTC; cdr3_aa: CASSRTTSGGAYEQYF
j_call: TRBJ2-7; v_call: TRBV5-1; clone_size: -; d_call: TRBD1; cdr3_nt: TGCGCCAGCAGCTATGCGGGACAGGGGGGATACGAGCAGTACTTC; cdr3_aa: CASSYAGQGGYEQYF
j_call: TRBJ2-5; v_call: TRBV19; clone_size: -; d_call: -; cdr3_nt: TGTGCCAGTAGTCTCCAGGGTCCGGAGACCCAGTACTTC; cdr3_aa: CASSLQGPETQYF
j_call: TRBJ1-1; v_call: TRBV7-3; clone_size: once; d_call: -; cdr3_nt: TGTGCCAGCAGCTCTGGGACACGAGGAAACACTGAAGCTTTCTTT; cdr3_aa: CASSSGTRGNTEAFF
j_call: TRBJ2-7; v_call: TRBV30; clone_size: -; d_call: TRBD2; cdr3_nt: TGTGCCTGGAGAGACCCGGGACTAGCGCGAGAGCAGTACTTC; cdr3_aa: CAWRDPGLAREQYF
j_call: TRBJ1-5; v_call: TRBV6-5; clone_size: -; d_call: -; cdr3_nt: TGTGCCAGCAGAGACAGTAGCAATCAGCCCCAGCATTTT; cdr3_aa: CASRDSSNQPQHF